The clone carrying this T cell receptor (beta chain) was observed a single time. Its antigen is not known. The data stem from a study of post-analysis software for immune sequencing data. Overall study findings and caveats: Five or six TRBV segments, TRBV5-6, TRBV5-1 and TRBV20-1 among them, were found more frequent in patients than controls.

Unique-molecular-identifier-tagged TCR beta cDNA libraries were used. One entry per CDR3 protein results from TCRdb running MiXCR on the PCR reads. The table shows 600,000 to 700,000 distinct CDR3 sequences, with about 60% occurring only once. Germline V gene lookup returns CDR1 LNHNV and CDR2 YYDKDF (reference sequence). With 2 bases removed from V and 0 bases from J, the gap between germline ends came to 11 bases. The CDR3 is 16 residues long. The sequence came from a girl between 2 and 10 years old with multiple sclerosis. Sample: blood. The chain uses TRBV15 and TRBJ1-5; D gene ambiguous. Written as DNA, the CDR3 is TGTGCCACCAGCAGAAATCAACGGTATAGCAATCAGCCCCAGCATTTT. Protein: CATSRNQRYSNQPQHF. Combining the CDR3 with reference TRBV15 and TRBJ1-5 gives the whole variable domain DAMVIQNPRYQVTQFGKPVTLSCSQTLNHNVMYWYQQKSSQAPKLLFHYYDKDFNNEADTPDNFQSRRPNTSFCFLDIRSPGLGDTAMYLCATSRNQRYSNQPQHFGDGTRLSIL.